This T cell receptor (beta chain) was captured by sequencing in a study of cytomegalovirus exposure and HLA in healthy donors. About the study: Earlier work reported 95 million to 130 million unique TCR beta sequences from 150 million to 200 million T cells. Study observations and caveats: When the data were analyzed later, several of the most significant clusters appeared to be linked to common viral pathogens. Per published reports, the classifier diagnosed cytomegalovirus status with high specificity and sensitivity. One variant, a missense change in DCLRE1C, was linked in a later analysis to TCR beta V- and J-gene trimming.

Remarks on this clone: The target antigen is unknown. This specimen includes other DNA sequences encoding the same CDR3.

PCR used 60 Vbeta primers and 13 Jbeta primers. The table came from immunoSEQ multiplex PCR; TCRdb's copy has only in-frame clones and leaves some out. The sample records some 110,000 clones, roughly 68% being singletons. V lost 5 bases, J lost 0 bases, and 12 bases lay in between. Per the germline V gene, CDR1 is SEHNR and CDR2 is FQNEAQ (reference sequence). This CDR3 comprises 15 residues. The specimen sequenced was PBMCs. The V and J genes are TRBV7-9 and TRBJ2-3; possible D gene TRBD2, 6 bases. This clonotype originated in a woman aged 25 to 39 in good health and CMV-seronegative. The CDR3 coding sequence is TGTGCCAGCAGCCCACCGGGAGTAAGCACAGATACGCAGTATTTT. Translated, it gives CASSPPGVSTDTQYF. The variable domain in full, with the rest retrieved from reference TRBV7-9 and TRBJ2-3, is DTGVSQNPRHKITKRGQNVTFRCDPISEHNRLYWYRQTLGQGPEFLTYFQNEAQLEKSRLLSDRFSAERPKGSFSTLEIQRTEQGDSAMYLCASSPPGVSTDTQYFGPGTRLTVL.